Sequencing of this T cell receptor beta chain was carried out in a study of blood T cell repertoires in COVID-19. Study summary: Spain, Italy and the United States supplied samples that represented acute and convalescent COVID-19. PBMCs, B-cell-depleted T cells, or T cells provided the cDNA or gDNA that made up the material.

CDR3 length: 15 residues. Germline V gene sequence: CDR1 SNHLY, CDR2 FYNNEI. Trimming left V 0 bases short and J 3 bases short, with 11 bases between. Per the original data handling: How many nucleated cells were present was estimated from reference gene primer amplification. TCRdb's copy holds only in-frame clones and misses some; the assay was immunoSEQ multiplex PCR. D and trimming come from the DNA, and the V and J calls and clone size come from that table. The sample consists of approximately 70,000 clones, around 86% of them appearing once. This sequence was found in an older woman with acute or convalescent COVID-19. The chain couples TRBV2 to TRBJ2-5; D gene uncertain. Sequenced material: peripheral blood. The CDR3 loop reads CASSEAHGTEETQYF. In nucleotides, the CDR3 is TGTGCCAGCAGTGAAGCGCACGGAACAGAAGAGACCCAGTACTTC.